This TCR beta chain was captured in a study of blood T cell repertoires in COVID-19. The wider study: PBMCs, B-cell-depleted T cells, or T cells were the source of the cDNA or gDNA that made up the material.

Study processing details: Estimation of nucleated cell counts was performed using reference gene primer amplification. The assay was immunoSEQ multiplex PCR, and TCRdb's table has in-frame clones only and misses some. V, J and clone size are those of that table, while D and trimming were read from the DNA. The sample lists some 140,000 clones, 80% to 90% occurring once. CDR1 is SGHTA and CDR2 is FQGNSA in the germline V gene. The CDR3 covers 16 residues. V trimming: 2 bases; J trimming: 3 bases; junction bases outside the gene matches: 4. This clone appeared a single time. The TCR was taken from a man between 45 and 60 years old with active or convalescent COVID-19. The sample comprised peripheral blood. The chain couples TRBV7-2 to TRBJ2-2, with 9 bases fitting TRBD2. The CDR3 protein is CASSLQAGGYTGELFF. Here the CDR3 DNA reads TGTGCCAGCAGCTTACAGGCGGGGGGGTACACCGGGGAGCTGTTTTTT.